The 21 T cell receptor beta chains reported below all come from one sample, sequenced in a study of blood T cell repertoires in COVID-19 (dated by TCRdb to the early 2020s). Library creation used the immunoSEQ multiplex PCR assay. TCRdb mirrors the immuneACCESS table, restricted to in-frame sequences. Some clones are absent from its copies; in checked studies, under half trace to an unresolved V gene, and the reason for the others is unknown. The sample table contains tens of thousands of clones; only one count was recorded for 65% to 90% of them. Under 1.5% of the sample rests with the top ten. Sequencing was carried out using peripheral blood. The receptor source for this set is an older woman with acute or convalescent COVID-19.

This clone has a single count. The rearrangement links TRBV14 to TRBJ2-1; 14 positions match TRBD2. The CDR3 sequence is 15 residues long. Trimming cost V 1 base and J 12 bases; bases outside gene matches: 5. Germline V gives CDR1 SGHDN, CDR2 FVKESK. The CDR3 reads CASSQGLAGGLGQFF. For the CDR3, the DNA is TGTGCCAGCAGCCAAGGACTAGCGGGAGGGCTGGGGCAGTTCTTC.

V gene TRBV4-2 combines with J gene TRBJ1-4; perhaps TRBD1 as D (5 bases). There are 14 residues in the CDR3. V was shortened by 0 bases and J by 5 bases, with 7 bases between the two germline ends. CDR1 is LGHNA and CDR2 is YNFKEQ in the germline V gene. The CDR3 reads CASSQDPGNEKLFF. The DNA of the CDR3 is TGTGCCAGCAGCCAAGACCCAGGGAATGAAAAACTGTTTTTT.

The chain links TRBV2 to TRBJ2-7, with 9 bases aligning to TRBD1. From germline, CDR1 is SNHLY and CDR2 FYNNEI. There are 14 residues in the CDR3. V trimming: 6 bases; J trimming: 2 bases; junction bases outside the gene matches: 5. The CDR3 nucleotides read TGTGCCAGCAGGTCTGGGACAGGGACCTACGAGCAGTACTTC. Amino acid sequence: CASRSGTGTYEQYF.

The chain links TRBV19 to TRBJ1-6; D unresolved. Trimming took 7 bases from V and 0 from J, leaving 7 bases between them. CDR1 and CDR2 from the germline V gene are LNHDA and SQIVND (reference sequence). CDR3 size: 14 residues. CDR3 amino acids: CASKEDSYNSPLHF. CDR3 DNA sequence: TGTGCCAGTAAGGAGGACTCCTATAATTCACCCCTCCACTTT.

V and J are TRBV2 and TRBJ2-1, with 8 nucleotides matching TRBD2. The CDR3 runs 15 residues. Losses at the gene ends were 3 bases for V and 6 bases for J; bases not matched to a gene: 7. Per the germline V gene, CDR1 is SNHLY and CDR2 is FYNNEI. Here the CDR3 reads CASSDSGLASNEQFF. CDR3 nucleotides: TGTGCCAGCAGTGATTCTGGACTAGCTAGCAATGAGCAGTTCTTC.

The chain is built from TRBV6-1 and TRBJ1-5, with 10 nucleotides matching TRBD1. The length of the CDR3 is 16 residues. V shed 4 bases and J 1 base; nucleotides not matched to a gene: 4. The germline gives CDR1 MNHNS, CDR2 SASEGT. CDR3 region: CASSARDRGSNQPQHF. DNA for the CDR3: TGTGCCAGCAGTGCTCGGGACAGGGGAAGCAATCAGCCCCAGCATTTT.

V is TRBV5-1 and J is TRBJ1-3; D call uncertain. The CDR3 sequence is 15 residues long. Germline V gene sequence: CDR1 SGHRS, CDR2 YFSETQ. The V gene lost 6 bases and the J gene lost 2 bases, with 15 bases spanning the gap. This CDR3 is CASKRETVPGNTIYF. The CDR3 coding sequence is TGCGCCAGCAAGAGGGAAACTGTTCCTGGAAACACCATATATTTT.

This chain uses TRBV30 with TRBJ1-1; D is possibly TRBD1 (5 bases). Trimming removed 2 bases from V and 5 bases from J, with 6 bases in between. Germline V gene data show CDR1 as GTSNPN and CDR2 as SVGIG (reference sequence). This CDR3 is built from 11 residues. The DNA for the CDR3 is TGTGCCTGGAGTCGGGGGACTGAAGCTTTCTTT. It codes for CAWSRGTEAFF. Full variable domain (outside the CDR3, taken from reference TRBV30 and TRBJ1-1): SQTIHQWPATLVQPVGSPLSLECTVEGTSNPNLYWYRQAAGRGLQLLFYSVGIGQISSEVPQNLSASRPQDRQFILSSKKLLLSDSGFYLCAWSRGTEAFFGQGTRLTVV.

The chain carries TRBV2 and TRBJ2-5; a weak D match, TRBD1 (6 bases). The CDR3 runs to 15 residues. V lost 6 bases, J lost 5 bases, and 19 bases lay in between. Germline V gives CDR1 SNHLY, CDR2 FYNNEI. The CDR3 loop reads CASRGLGANAETQYF. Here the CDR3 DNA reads TGTGCCAGCAGGGGGTTGGGGGCGAATGCGGAGACCCAGTACTTC.

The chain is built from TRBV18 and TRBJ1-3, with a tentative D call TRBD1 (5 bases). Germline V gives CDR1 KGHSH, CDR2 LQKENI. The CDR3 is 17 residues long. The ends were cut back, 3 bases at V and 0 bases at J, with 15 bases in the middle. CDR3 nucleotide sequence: TGTGCCAGCTCACCGCAGGGAGGCAGATTCTCTGGAAACACCATATATTTT. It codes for CASSPQGGRFSGNTIYF.

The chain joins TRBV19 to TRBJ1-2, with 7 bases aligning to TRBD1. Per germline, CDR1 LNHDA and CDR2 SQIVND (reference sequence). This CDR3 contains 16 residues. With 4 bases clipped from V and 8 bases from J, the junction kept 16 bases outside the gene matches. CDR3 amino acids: CASSTQELRQGVGYTF. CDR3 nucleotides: TGTGCCAGTAGTACTCAGGAACTCCGACAGGGTGTGGGCTACACCTTC.

As DNA, the CDR3 is TGTGCCAGCAGCCAATTTCAGGGATATGGCTACACCTTC. Translation gives CASSQFQGYGYTF. This chain links TRBV12-3 or TRBV12-4 with TRBJ1-2, with a weak D call TRBD1 (5 bases). V lost 6 bases to trimming and J lost 5 bases, with 13 bases between them. The CDR3 contains 13 residues.

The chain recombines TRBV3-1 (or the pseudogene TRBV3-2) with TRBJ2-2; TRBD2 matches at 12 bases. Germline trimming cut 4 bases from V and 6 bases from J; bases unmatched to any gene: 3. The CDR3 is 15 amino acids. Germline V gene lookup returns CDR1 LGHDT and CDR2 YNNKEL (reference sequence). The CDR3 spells CASSPRLAGAGELFF. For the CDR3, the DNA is TGTGCCAGCAGCCCTCGACTAGCGGGGGCCGGGGAGCTGTTTTTT.

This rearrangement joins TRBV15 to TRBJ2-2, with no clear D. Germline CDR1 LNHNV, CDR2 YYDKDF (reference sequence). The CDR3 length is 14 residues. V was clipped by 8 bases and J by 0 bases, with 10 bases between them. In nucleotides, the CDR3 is TGTGCCACCTTATCAGTCTCGAACACCGGGGAGCTGTTTTTT. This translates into CATLSVSNTGELFF.

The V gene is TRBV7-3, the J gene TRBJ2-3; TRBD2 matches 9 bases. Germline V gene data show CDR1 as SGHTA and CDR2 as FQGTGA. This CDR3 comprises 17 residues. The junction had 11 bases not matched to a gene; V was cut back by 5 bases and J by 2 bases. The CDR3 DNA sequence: TGTGCCAGCAGCCCGTCCCCTAGCGGGGATACCACAGATACGCAGTATTTT. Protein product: CASSPSPSGDTTDTQYF.

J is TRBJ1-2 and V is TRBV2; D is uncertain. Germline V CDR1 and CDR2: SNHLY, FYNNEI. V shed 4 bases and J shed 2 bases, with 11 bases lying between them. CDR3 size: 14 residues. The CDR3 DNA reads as TGTGCCAGCAGTGGACGGAGATTAAACTATGGCTACACCTTC. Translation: CASSGRRLNYGYTF.

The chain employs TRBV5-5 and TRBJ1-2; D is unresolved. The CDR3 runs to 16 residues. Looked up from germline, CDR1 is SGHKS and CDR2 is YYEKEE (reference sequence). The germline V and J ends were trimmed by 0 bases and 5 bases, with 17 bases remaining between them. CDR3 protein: CASSLGHRGSSYGYTF. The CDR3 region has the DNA TGTGCCAGCAGCTTGGGGCATCGGGGTTCGTCATATGGCTACACCTTC.

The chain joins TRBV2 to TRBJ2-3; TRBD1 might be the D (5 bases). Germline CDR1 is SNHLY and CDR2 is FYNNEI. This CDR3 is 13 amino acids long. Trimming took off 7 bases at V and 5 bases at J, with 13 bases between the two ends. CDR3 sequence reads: CASNTGFQDTQYF. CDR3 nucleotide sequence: TGTGCCAGCAATACAGGTTTTCAAGATACGCAGTATTTT. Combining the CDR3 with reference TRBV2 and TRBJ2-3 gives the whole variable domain EPEVTQTPSHQVTQMGQEVILRCVPISNHLYFYWYRQILGQKVEFLVSFYNNEISEKSEIFDDQFSVERPDGSNFTLKIRSTKLEDSAMYFCASNTGFQDTQYFGPGTRLTVL.

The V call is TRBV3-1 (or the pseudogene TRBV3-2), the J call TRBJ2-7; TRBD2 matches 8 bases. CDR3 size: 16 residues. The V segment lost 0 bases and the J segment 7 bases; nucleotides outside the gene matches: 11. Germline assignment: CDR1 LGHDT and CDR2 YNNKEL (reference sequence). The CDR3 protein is CASSQDFAGGVGEQYF. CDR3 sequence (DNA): TGTGCCAGCAGCCAAGATTTTGCGGGAGGCGTCGGGGAGCAGTACTTC.

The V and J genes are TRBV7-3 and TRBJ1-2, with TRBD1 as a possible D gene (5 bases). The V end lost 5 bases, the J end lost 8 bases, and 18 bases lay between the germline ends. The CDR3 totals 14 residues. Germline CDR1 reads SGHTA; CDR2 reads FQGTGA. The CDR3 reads CASSHLWNGGGYTF. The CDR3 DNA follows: TGTGCCAGCAGCCACCTTTGGAACGGGGGAGGCTACACCTTC.

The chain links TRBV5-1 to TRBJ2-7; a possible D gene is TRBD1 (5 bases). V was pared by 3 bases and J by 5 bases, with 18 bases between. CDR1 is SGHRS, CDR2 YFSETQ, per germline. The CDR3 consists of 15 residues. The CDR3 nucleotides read TGCGCCAGCAGCTACGAAGGGGCAGGGATTAACGAGCAGTACTTC. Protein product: CASSYEGAGINEQYF.